This passage covers 11 T cell receptor beta chains from one sample sequenced in a study of T-cell memory formation after mild COVID-19. TCRdb reprocessed the 5' RACE reads via MiXCR and lists one record per CDR3 protein. The sample has a few hundred thousand distinct CDR3 sequences, about a sixth seen once. Sequencing input: PBMCs or a T cell subset sorted from them (not recorded which). All receptors come from a man aged 18 to 30 who had mild COVID-19 (a few samples of this study predate the infection). Cell type and time point are not known.

This rearrangement joins TRBV6-6 to TRBJ1-5; D not resolved. CDR3 size: 13 residues. Trimming pared 2 bases from V and 10 bases from J, leaving 12 bases between. Germline V gives CDR1 MNHNY, CDR2 SVGAGI (reference sequence). CDR3 bases: TGTGCCAGCAGTTACGGGCCACCCCCACCCCAGCATTTT. It specifies CASSYGPPPPQHF.

This clonotype was seen more than once but under ten times. V is TRBV12-3 or TRBV12-4 and J is TRBJ1-2; 7 bases line up with TRBD1. The CDR3 has 13 residues. Trimming cost V 8 bases and J 0 bases; bases outside gene matches: 3. The CDR3 coding sequence is TGTGCCAGCGGGGACAGTACTAACTATGGCTACACCTTC. Translation: CASGDSTNYGYTF.

This clonotype was seen a few times. The chain couples TRBV3-1 to TRBJ2-5; D might be TRBD1 (7 bases). The CDR3 extends over 16 amino acids. The germline V and J ends were trimmed by 2 bases and 10 bases, with 23 bases remaining between them. Germline CDR1 and CDR2: LGHDT and YNNKEL (reference sequence). The DNA for the CDR3 is TGTGCCAGCAGCCAAAACGGTCGACAGGGTTCGGAGGGCCAGTACTTC. It codes for CASSQNGRQGSEGQYF.

The rearrangement uses TRBV7-2 and TRBJ2-3, with 11 bases lining up with TRBD2. The CDR3 is made up of 17 amino acids. The junction had 5 bases not matched to a gene; V was cut back by 3 bases and J by 0 bases. Per the germline V gene, CDR1 is SGHTA and CDR2 is FQGNSA. The CDR3 spells CASSLLAGGTSTDTQYF. The CDR3 DNA reads as TGTGCCAGCAGCTTGCTAGCGGGGGGAACTAGCACAGATACGCAGTATTTT.

V usage is TRBV21-1 and J usage is TRBJ1-4. TRBV21-1 is a pseudogene. This CDR3 spans 17 amino acids. In DNA, the CDR3 is TGTGCCAGCAGCAAAGTGAGAGGCAGACCTAGTACTGAAAAACTGTTTTTT. This codes for CASSKVRGRPSTEKLFF.

The CDR3 nucleotides are TGTGCCACCAAACGGGACACCTCCTACGAGCAGTACGTC. Its protein is CATKRDTSYEQYV. V usage is TRBV6-5 and J usage is TRBJ2-7; D may be TRBD1 (6 bases). Between the trimmed V and J ends, which lost 10 bases and 0 bases, there was a span of 13 bases. The germline gives CDR1 MNHEY, CDR2 SVGAGI. The CDR3 is 13 amino acids.

This clonotype turned up a few times. J is TRBJ1-2 and V is TRBV18; the D is unclear. The CDR3 has 13 amino acids. Germline values: CDR1 KGHSH, CDR2 LQKENI. V lost 3 bases and J lost 3, with 8 bases in between. The CDR3 protein is CASSPQDHYGYTF. CDR3 nucleotides: TGTGCCAGCTCACCGCAGGACCACTATGGCTACACCTTC.

The chain employs TRBV10-3 and TRBJ2-2; TRBD1 matches at 9 bases. J was trimmed by 5 bases and V by 3 bases; bases with no gene match: 7. The CDR3 has 16 amino acids. Germline loops: CDR1 ENHRY, CDR2 SYGVKD. The DNA of the CDR3 is TGTGCCATCAGTGACCCTAGGACAGGGGAGACCGGGGAGCTGTTTTTT. It is translated as CAISDPRTGETGELFF.

The chain combines TRBV7-9 with TRBJ1-6, with D perhaps matching TRBD1 (6 bases). V gave up 6 bases and J gave up 10 bases, with 19 bases separating them. The CDR3 is made up of 15 amino acids. Germline V gene lookup returns CDR1 SEHNR and CDR2 FQNEAQ (reference sequence). CDR3 sequence (DNA): TGTGCCAGCAGGGTACCGGGGGGGCGAGAATCACCCCTCCACTTT. Its protein is CASRVPGGRESPLHF.

This clonotype was seen a few times. The CDR3 is CASSQDTGETQYF. As DNA, the CDR3 is TGTGCCAGCAGCCAGGATACGGGAGAGACCCAGTACTTC. This chain links TRBV4-2 with TRBJ2-5, with D unclear. Germline V gene lookup returns CDR1 LGHNA and CDR2 YNFKEQ. This CDR3 has 13 amino acids. The V end lost 3 bases, the J end lost 4 bases, and 9 bases lay between the germline ends.

V is TRBV7-6 and J is TRBJ2-1, with 11 positions matching TRBD2. Unmatched junction bases numbered 10, after V lost 5 bases and J lost 7 bases. The CDR3 spans 16 residues. Germline V lookup: CDR1 SGHVS, CDR2 FNYEAQ. CDR3 in amino acids: CASSGGLAGGTNEQFF. The DNA of the CDR3 is TGTGCCAGCAGCGGTGGCCTAGCGGGAGGTACGAATGAGCAGTTCTTC.